This entry lists 23 T cell receptor beta chains sequenced from one sample in a study of blood T cell repertoires in COVID-19. Assay: immunoSEQ multiplex PCR; the TCRdb copy retains only in-frame clones and omits some. The sample records approximately 25,000 clones, 65% to 85% being singletons. The sequencing input was peripheral blood. These receptors were collected from a man aged 50 or older with COVID-19, enrolled during active disease.

The chain combines TRBV12-3 or TRBV12-4 with TRBJ1-4; D gene uncertain. V was clipped by 3 bases and J by 7 bases, with 9 bases between them. The CDR3 covers 13 residues. The CDR3 is CASSLGRGEKLFF. CDR3 bases: TGTGCCAGCAGTTTGGGCCGGGGTGAAAAACTGTTTTTT.

The chain employs TRBV6-5 and TRBJ2-5; 11 bases are shared with TRBD2. With V trimmed by 2 bases and J by 4 bases, 3 bases remained unmatched. Germline V lookup: CDR1 MNHEY, CDR2 SVGAGI. The CDR3 runs 15 residues. The CDR3 protein is CASSYITSGGETQYF. The CDR3 bases are TGTGCCAGCAGTTACATTACTAGCGGGGGAGAGACCCAGTACTTC.

The chain is built from TRBV11-2 and TRBJ1-6; D is perhaps TRBD1 (6 bases). V was cut by 1 base and J by 6 bases, with 10 bases left in between. The V gene's germline CDR1 is SGHAT and CDR2 FQNNGV. This CDR3 comprises 15 residues. CDR3 region: CASSLAPGVNSPLHF. The CDR3 DNA sequence: TGTGCCAGCAGCTTAGCCCCAGGGGTTAATTCACCCCTCCACTTT.

The J gene is TRBJ2-5, the V gene TRBV6-5; tentative D call: TRBD2 (6 bases). V dropped 8 bases and J dropped 2 bases, with 12 bases sitting between them. There are 13 residues in the CDR3. Germline CDR1 reads MNHEY; CDR2 reads SVGAGI. The CDR3 region is CASLWAGQETQYF. CDR3 bases: TGTGCCAGCCTCTGGGCGGGGCAAGAGACCCAGTACTTC.

The chain couples TRBV6-5 to TRBJ1-3, with D unclear. V lost 1 base, J lost 2 bases, and 6 bases lay in between. The germline CDR1 and CDR2 sequences are MNHEY and SVGAGI. The CDR3 sequence is 14 residues long. This chain's CDR3 is CASSYFGAGNTIYF. CDR3 coding DNA: TGTGCCAGCAGTTACTTCGGAGCTGGAAACACCATATATTTT.

V is TRBV6-5 and J is TRBJ2-3; D not certain. V was shortened by 0 bases and J by 0 bases, with 10 bases between the two germline ends. CDR3 length: 16 residues. Looked up from germline, CDR1 is MNHEY and CDR2 is SVGAGI. CDR3 loop: CASSYSSPVSTDTQYF. For the CDR3, the DNA is TGTGCCAGCAGTTACTCGAGTCCGGTTAGCACAGATACGCAGTATTTT.

The chain links TRBV19 to TRBJ1-5, with D perhaps matching TRBD1 (6 bases). Germline CDR1 reads LNHDA; CDR2 reads SQIVND (reference sequence). V lost 5 bases, J lost 3 bases, and 17 bases lay in between. The CDR3 runs to 16 residues. CDR3 sequence (DNA): TGTGCCAGTAGTGCCCAGGACAGAGGTAACAATCAGCCCCAGCATTTT. Translation: CASSAQDRGNNQPQHF.

The chain is built from TRBV10-3 and TRBJ2-7; 8 bases align to TRBD1. V shed 11 bases, J shed 4 bases, and the junction held 7 bases outside the gene matches. Germline V lookup: CDR1 ENHRY, CDR2 SYGVKD. The CDR3 covers 12 residues. Written as DNA, the CDR3 is TGTGCCGTCGGACAGGGCTCTTACGAGCAGTACTTC. Encoded protein: CAVGQGSYEQYF.

The V gene is TRBV6-2 or TRBV6-3, the J gene TRBJ2-7, with 7 bases matching TRBD2. Losses at the gene ends were 5 bases for V and 3 bases for J; bases not matched to a gene: 1. The CDR3 contains 12 residues. CDR1 is MNHEY and CDR2 is SVGEGT in the germline V gene. Here the CDR3 DNA reads TGTGCCAGCAGTGGGGACTACTACGAGCAGTACTTC. Translated: CASSGDYYEQYF.

The rearrangement uses TRBV4-2 and TRBJ2-3; 11 bases map to TRBD2. V was clipped by 0 bases and J by 3 bases; unmatched bases: 2. CDR1 and CDR2 from the germline V gene are LGHNA and YNFKEQ. The length of the CDR3 is 16 residues. DNA of the CDR3: TGTGCCAGCAGCCAAGATCTAGCGGGGGGAACAGATACGCAGTATTTT. Translation: CASSQDLAGGTDTQYF.

The V and J genes are TRBV6-4 and TRBJ1-1; the match to TRBD1 covers 9 bases. The V segment lost 6 bases and the J segment 1 base; nucleotides outside the gene matches: 6. This CDR3 spans 15 amino acids. The germline gives CDR1 MRHNA, CDR2 SNTAGT. CDR3: CASREQGAGNTEAFF. The CDR3 DNA reads as TGTGCCAGCAGGGAACAGGGGGCTGGGAACACTGAAGCTTTCTTT.

The chain is built from TRBV6-6 and TRBJ1-1, with D tentatively TRBD1 (6 bases). From germline, CDR1 is MNHNY and CDR2 SVGAGI (reference sequence). Trimming stripped 2 bases from V and 8 bases from J, with 9 bases between. The CDR3 has 12 residues. The CDR3 loop is CASSYNRVEAFF. In DNA, the CDR3 is TGTGCCAGCAGTTACAACAGGGTCGAAGCTTTCTTT.

The chain uses TRBV13 and TRBJ2-7, with 7 positions matching TRBD1. Germline-derived CDR1 and CDR2 are PRHDT and FYEKMQ (reference sequence). J lost 3 bases, V lost 5 bases, and 16 bases had no gene match. The CDR3 is made up of 17 amino acids. The CDR3 region is CASSPRQGRLSLYEQYF. The CDR3 bases are TGTGCCAGCAGCCCAAGACAGGGCCGATTAAGCCTCTACGAGCAGTACTTC.

This chain uses TRBV7-3 with TRBJ2-1, with 8 bases that match TRBD1. V was clipped by 3 bases and J by 7 bases; unmatched bases: 8. CDR3 size: 15 residues. CDR1 SGHTA and CDR2 FQGTGA come from the germline V gene. The CDR3 sequence is CASSFSGGGLNEQFF. The CDR3 nucleotides are TGTGCCAGCAGCTTCTCAGGGGGCGGTTTGAATGAGCAGTTCTTC.

This clone was detected only once. This chain's CDR3 is CACRTGLQAGANVLTF. The CDR3 region has the DNA TGTGCCTGTAGGACAGGGCTCCAAGCTGGGGCCAACGTCCTGACTTTC. This chain joins TRBV30 and TRBJ2-6; 8 bases align to TRBD1. In germline, CDR1 is GTSNPN, CDR2 SVGIG (reference sequence). This CDR3 has 16 amino acids. Unmatched junction bases numbered 9, after V lost 6 bases and J lost 2 bases.

The rearrangement links TRBV29-1 to TRBJ2-5; 10 bases agree with TRBD2. The CDR3 length is 12 residues. J gave up 5 bases and V 6 bases, and 3 bases lay outside the gene matches. Germline values: CDR1 SQVTM, CDR2 ANQGSEA. The CDR3 protein is CSVKREGETQYF. The CDR3 DNA is TGCAGCGTCAAGCGGGAGGGGGAGACCCAGTACTTC.

Here the CDR3 reads CASSIGPGGISGNTIYF. CDR3 coding DNA: TGTGCCAGTAGTATAGGCCCAGGGGGCATCTCTGGAAACACCATATATTTT. The V call is TRBV19, the J call TRBJ1-3; 8 bases line up with TRBD1. This CDR3 region has 17 residues. Per the germline V gene, CDR1 is LNHDA and CDR2 is SQIVND (reference sequence). J lost 0 bases, V lost 1 base, and 5 bases had no gene match.

The chain links TRBV5-6 to TRBJ1-6, with D uncertain. The V and J ends lost 1 base and 10 bases respectively, with 18 bases between them. The CDR3 runs 16 residues. CDR1 is SGHDT and CDR2 is YYEEEE in the germline V gene. CDR3 bases: TGTGCCAGCAGCTTGTACTGGAAGGGAGGTGACTCACCCCTCCACTTT. This translates into CASSLYWKGGDSPLHF.

This chain joins TRBV6-2 or TRBV6-3 and TRBJ2-1; 9 nucleotides match TRBD2. This CDR3 contains 14 residues. Germline values: CDR1 MNHEY, CDR2 SVGEGT. The V and J ends lost 4 bases and 10 bases, in that order; junction bases with no gene match: 8. As DNA, the CDR3 is TGTGCCAGCAGTTCGGGACTAGCACCGGAGGAGCAGTTCTTC. Translation: CASSSGLAPEEQFF.

This clone was seen a few times. The chain recombines TRBV9 with TRBJ1-2, with 7 bases matching TRBD1. The CDR3 runs 16 residues. Germline CDR1 and CDR2: SGDLS and YYNGEE. Trimming took 3 bases from V and 3 from J; bases not matched to a gene: 11. The CDR3 DNA reads TGTGCCAGCAGCGCTACCTTACACACAGGGGACTATGGCTACACCTTC. Its translation is CASSATLHTGDYGYTF.

The V call is TRBV7-9, the J call TRBJ1-2; the match to TRBD1 covers 11 bases. The CDR3 length is 14 residues. V lost 5 bases, J lost 8 bases, and 7 bases stayed unmatched. Germline assignment: CDR1 SEHNR and CDR2 FQNEAQ (reference sequence). CDR3 residues: CASSPGQGEGGYTF. In nucleotides, the CDR3 is TGTGCCAGCAGCCCGGGACAGGGGGAAGGGGGCTACACCTTC.

This rearrangement joins TRBV27 to TRBJ1-1, with D maybe TRBD1 (5 bases). The CDR3 loop spans 13 amino acids. Germline values: CDR1 MNHEY, CDR2 SMNVEV (reference sequence). Trimming pared 2 bases from V and 5 bases from J, leaving 9 bases between. CDR3 in amino acids: CASSLGGGTEAFF. CDR3 DNA: TGTGCCAGCAGTTTAGGGGGAGGGACTGAAGCTTTCTTT.

This clone was seen only once. The V gene is TRBV28, the J gene TRBJ2-1; TRBD2 agrees at 10 bases. Germline V lookup: CDR1 MDHEN, CDR2 SYDVKM. After removal of 6 bases from V and 8 bases from J, the junction contained 7 bases not matched to a gene. This CDR3 comprises 14 residues. CDR3 sequence (DNA): TGTGCCAGCAGCCTGAGGGGACTAGCGCATGAGCAGTTCTTC. The encoded protein is CASSLRGLAHEQFF.